Below, 9 T cell receptor beta chains from the same sample are listed, as sequenced in a study of cytomegalovirus exposure and HLA in healthy donors. This PCR relied on a set of 60 Vbeta primers and 13 Jbeta primers. The assay was immunoSEQ multiplex PCR, and TCRdb's table has in-frame clones only and misses some. Counted here are approximately 100,000 clones, 69% occurring once; the ten biggest clones make up roughly 5.5%. The sample consisted of PBMCs. The receptors were gathered from a woman in her sixties or seventies in good health and CMV-seropositive.

In this sample, this clone turned up a few times. This chain uses TRBV18 with TRBJ1-2; no clear D. CDR1 KGHSH and CDR2 LQKENI come from the germline V gene. The CDR3 runs to 13 residues. Trimming shortened V by 2 bases and J by 4 bases, and 8 bases separated the two germline ends. CDR3 protein: CASSPTPPYGYTF. Here the CDR3 DNA reads TGTGCCAGCTCACCAACACCCCCCTATGGCTACACCTTC.

V gene TRBV7-8 combines with J gene TRBJ2-7; 7 bases are shared with TRBD1. With 1 base clipped from V and 5 bases from J, the junction kept 8 bases outside the gene matches. CDR1 and CDR2 from the germline V gene are SGHVS and FQNEAQ. The CDR3 runs to 15 residues. CDR3 DNA sequence: TGTGCCAGCAGCTTAGGTCAGGGGGTGATGGACGAGCAGTACTTC. Protein sequence: CASSLGQGVMDEQYF.

The chain uses TRBV18 and TRBJ1-1; 9 positions agree with TRBD1. Trimming at V came to 5 bases and at J to 5 bases, leaving 6 bases not matched to a gene. The length of the CDR3 is 14 residues. CDR1 and CDR2 from the germline V gene are KGHSH and LQKENI. The CDR3 bases are TGTGCCAGCTCAGTTCGGACAGGGGATACTGAAGCTTTCTTT. This codes for CASSVRTGDTEAFF. Together with reference TRBV18 and TRBJ1-1, the CDR3 gives the full variable domain: NAGVMQNPRHLVRRRGQEARLRCSPMKGHSHVYWYRQLPEEGLKFMVYLQKENIIDESGMPKERFSAEFPKEGPSILRIQQVVRGDSAAYFCASSVRTGDTEAFFGQGTRLTVV.

Written as DNA, the CDR3 is TGTGCCAGCAGCAGGGACACTGTCACTGAAGCTTTCTTT. It translates to CASSRDTVTEAFF. The chain links TRBV7-2 to TRBJ1-1; perhaps TRBD1 as D (6 bases). Germline loops: CDR1 SGHTA, CDR2 FQGNSA. The ends were cut back, 5 bases at V and 4 bases at J, with 11 bases in the middle. There are 13 residues in the CDR3.

This sequence joins TRBV9 and TRBJ1-2; 10 bases map to TRBD1. CDR3 length equals 19 residues. The J segment lost 1 base and the V segment lost 0 bases, leaving 12 bases of the junction unmatched. Germline CDR1 is SGDLS and CDR2 is YYNGEE. The CDR3 protein is CASSVEGSTGTGDNYGYTF. The DNA of the CDR3 is TGTGCCAGCAGCGTAGAGGGATCGACTGGGACAGGGGATAACTATGGCTACACCTTC.

The V and J genes are TRBV19 and TRBJ2-3; TRBD2 aligns across 13 bases. Germline assignment: CDR1 LNHDA and CDR2 SQIVND (reference sequence). J was trimmed by 4 bases and V by 3 bases; bases with no gene match: 4. The CDR3 has 16 residues. The CDR3 here is CASSIRTSGGPDTQYF. The CDR3 DNA sequence: TGTGCCAGTAGTATTCGGACTAGCGGGGGCCCAGATACGCAGTATTTT.

The rearrangement links TRBV6-1 to TRBJ1-2; the D gene is possibly TRBD1 (5 bases). This CDR3 has 15 residues. V lost 2 bases to trimming and J lost 4 bases, with 14 bases between them. Per germline, CDR1 MNHNS and CDR2 SASEGT. The CDR3 region has the DNA TGTGCCAGCAGTGAACAAGGGGCTGCTGCCTATGGCTACACCTTC. As protein: CASSEQGAAAYGYTF.

The V and J genes are TRBV9 and TRBJ1-2; perhaps TRBD1 as D (5 bases). Trimming shortened V by 4 bases and J by 4 bases, and 14 bases separated the two germline ends. Germline V gene lookup returns CDR1 SGDLS and CDR2 YYNGEE. This CDR3 region has 14 residues. CDR3 residues: CASSPPGGGYGYTF. The CDR3 DNA sequence: TGTGCCAGCAGCCCCCCGGGGGGGGGCTATGGCTACACCTTC.

The chain links TRBV19 to TRBJ1-5, with TRBD1 matching over 10 bases. Per the germline V gene, CDR1 is LNHDA and CDR2 is SQIVND (reference sequence). Losses at the gene ends were 10 bases for V and 6 bases for J; bases not matched to a gene: 6. CDR3 size: 13 residues. CDR3 in DNA: TGTGCCACCGGGACAGGGGTCTTTCAGCCCCAGCATTTT. Protein sequence: CATGTGVFQPQHF.